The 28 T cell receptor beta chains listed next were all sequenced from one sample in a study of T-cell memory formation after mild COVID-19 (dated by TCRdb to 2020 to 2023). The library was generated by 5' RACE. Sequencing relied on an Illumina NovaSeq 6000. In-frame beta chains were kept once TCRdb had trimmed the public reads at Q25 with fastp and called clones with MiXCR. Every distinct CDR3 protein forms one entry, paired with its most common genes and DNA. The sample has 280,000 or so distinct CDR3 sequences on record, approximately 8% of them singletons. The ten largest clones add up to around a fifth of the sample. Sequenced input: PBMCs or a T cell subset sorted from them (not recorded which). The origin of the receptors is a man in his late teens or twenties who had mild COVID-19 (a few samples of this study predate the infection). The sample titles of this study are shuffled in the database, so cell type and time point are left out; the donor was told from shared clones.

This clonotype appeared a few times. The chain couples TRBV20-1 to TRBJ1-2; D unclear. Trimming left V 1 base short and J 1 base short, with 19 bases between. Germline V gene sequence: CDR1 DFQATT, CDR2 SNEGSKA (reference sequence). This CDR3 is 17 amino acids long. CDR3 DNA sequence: TGCAGTGCTAGAGGACTTCGTAACCAGGTTGTTAACTATGGCTACACCTTC. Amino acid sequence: CSARGLRNQVVNYGYTF.

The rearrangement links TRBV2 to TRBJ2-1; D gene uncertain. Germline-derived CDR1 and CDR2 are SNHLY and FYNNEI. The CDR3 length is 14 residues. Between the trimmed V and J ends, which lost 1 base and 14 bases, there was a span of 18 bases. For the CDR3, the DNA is TGTGCCAGCAGTGAAGGCCTTCTCCTGAAAGTTGAGTTCTTC. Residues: CASSEGLLLKVEFF.

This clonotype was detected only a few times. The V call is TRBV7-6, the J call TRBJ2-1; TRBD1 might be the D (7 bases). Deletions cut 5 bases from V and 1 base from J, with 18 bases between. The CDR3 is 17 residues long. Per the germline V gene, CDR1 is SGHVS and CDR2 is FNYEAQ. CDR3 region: CASSLRQGGASYNEQFF. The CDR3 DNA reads TGTGCCAGCAGCCTACGTCAGGGGGGCGCGTCCTACAATGAGCAGTTCTTC.

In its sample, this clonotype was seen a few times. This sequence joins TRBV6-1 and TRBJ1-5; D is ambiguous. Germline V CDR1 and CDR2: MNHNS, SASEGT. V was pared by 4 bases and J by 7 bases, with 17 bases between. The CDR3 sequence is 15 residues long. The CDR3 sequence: CASSGDRGVGQPQHF. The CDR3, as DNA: TGTGCCAGCAGTGGGGATCGTGGTGTGGGCCAGCCCCAGCATTTT.

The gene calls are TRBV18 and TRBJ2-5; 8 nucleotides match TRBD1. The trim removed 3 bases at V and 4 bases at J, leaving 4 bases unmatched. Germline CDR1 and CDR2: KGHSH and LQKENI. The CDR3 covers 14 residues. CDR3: CASSPLGTGETQYF. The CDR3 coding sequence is TGTGCCAGCTCACCCCTGGGGACAGGAGAGACCCAGTACTTC.

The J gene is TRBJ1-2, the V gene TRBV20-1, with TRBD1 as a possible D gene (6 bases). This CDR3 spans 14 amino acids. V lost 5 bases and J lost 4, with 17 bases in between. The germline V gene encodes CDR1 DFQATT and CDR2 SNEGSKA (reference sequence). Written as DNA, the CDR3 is TGCAGTGCTCACCGGCCAGGGGCCGGCTATGGCTACACCTTC. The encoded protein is CSAHRPGAGYGYTF.

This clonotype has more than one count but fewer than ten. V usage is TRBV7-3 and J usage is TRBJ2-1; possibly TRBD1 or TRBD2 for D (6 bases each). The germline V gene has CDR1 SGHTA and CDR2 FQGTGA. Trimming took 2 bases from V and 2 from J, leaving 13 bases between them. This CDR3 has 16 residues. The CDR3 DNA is TGTGCCAGCAGCTTACTGTCGGGGGCCCCCTACAATGAGCAGTTCTTC. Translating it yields CASSLLSGAPYNEQFF.

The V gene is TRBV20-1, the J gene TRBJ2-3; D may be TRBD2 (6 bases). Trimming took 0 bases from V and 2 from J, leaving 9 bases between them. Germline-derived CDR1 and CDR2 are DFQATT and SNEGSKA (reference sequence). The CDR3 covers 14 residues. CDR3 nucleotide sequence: TGCAGTGCTAGAGACGGGGGACTCACAGATACGCAGTATTTT. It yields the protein CSARDGGLTDTQYF.

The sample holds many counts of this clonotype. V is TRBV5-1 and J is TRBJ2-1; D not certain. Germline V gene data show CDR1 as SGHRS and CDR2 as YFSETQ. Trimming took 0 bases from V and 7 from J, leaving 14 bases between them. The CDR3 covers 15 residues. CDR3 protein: CASSLAVLGENEQFF. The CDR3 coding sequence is TGCGCCAGCAGCTTGGCCGTTCTAGGTGAAAATGAGCAGTTCTTC.

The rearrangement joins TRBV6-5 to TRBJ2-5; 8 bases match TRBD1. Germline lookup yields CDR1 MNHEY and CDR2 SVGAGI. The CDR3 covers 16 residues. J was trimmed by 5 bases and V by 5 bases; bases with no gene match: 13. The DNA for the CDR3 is TGTGCCAGCAGTCCCGCCCCGACAGGGGCTGTTGAGACCCAGTACTTC. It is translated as CASSPAPTGAVETQYF.

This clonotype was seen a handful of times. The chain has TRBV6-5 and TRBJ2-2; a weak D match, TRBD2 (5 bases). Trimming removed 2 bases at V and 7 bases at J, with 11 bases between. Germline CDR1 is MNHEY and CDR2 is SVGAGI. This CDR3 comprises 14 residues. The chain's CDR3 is CASSYERGDGELFF. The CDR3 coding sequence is TGTGCCAGCAGTTACGAACGGGGAGACGGGGAGCTGTTTTTT.

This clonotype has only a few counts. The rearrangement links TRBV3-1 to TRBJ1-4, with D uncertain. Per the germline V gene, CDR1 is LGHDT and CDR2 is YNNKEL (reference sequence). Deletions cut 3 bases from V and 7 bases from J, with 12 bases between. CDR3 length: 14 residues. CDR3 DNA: TGTGCCAGCAGCCATGTTCCGTCACGTGAAAAACTGTTTTTT. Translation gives CASSHVPSREKLFF.

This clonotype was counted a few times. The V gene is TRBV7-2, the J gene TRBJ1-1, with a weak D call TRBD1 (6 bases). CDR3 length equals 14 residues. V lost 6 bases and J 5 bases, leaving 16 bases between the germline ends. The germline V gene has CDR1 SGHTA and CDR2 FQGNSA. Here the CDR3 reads CASRRGTGQTEAFF. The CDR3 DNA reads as TGTGCCAGCAGACGAGGAACAGGGCAGACTGAAGCTTTCTTT.

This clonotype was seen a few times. DNA of the CDR3: TGCAGCGTTGAAGCTTGGGATGACGGATCCTACGAGCAGTACGTC. Its translation: CSVEAWDDGSYEQYV. This rearrangement joins TRBV29-1 to TRBJ2-7; D is undetermined. Germline-derived CDR1 and CDR2 are SQVTM and ANQGSEA. Between the trimmed V and J ends, which lost 1 base and 1 base, there was a span of 14 bases. The CDR3 has 15 amino acids.

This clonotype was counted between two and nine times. The CDR3 DNA is TGTGCCAGCAACCCCCCGGGGAACACTGAAGCTTTCTTT. Protein product: CASNPPGNTEAFF. The V call is TRBV6-5, the J call TRBJ1-1; D is ambiguous. Trimming left V 7 bases short and J 1 base short, with 10 bases between. The CDR3 has 13 residues. The germline V gene encodes CDR1 MNHEY and CDR2 SVGAGI.

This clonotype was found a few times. The DNA for the CDR3 is TGTGCCAGCAGCTTAGTTTTGCACAGTCAGTACGTC. As protein: CASSLVLHSQYV. This rearrangement joins TRBV7-9 to TRBJ2-7; D remains ambiguous. This CDR3 spans 12 amino acids. Germline assignment: CDR1 SEHNR and CDR2 FQNEAQ (reference sequence). Deletions cut 1 base from V and 10 bases from J, with 11 bases between.

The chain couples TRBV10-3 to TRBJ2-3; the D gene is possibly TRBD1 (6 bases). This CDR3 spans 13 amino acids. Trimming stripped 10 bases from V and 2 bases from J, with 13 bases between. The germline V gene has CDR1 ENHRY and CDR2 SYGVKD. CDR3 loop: CAKRRDNTDTQYF. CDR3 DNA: TGTGCCAAGAGACGGGACAACACAGATACGCAGTATTTT.

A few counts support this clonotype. The CDR3 region has the DNA TGTGCCAGCAGCTTCCTCGTAGCGGGGGGGCCGATTAGGCAGTTCTTC. It codes for CASSFLVAGGPIRQFF. The chain uses TRBV7-2 and TRBJ2-1, with 11 bases matching TRBD2. The ends lost 3 bases at V and 12 bases at J; junction bases unmatched: 13. Germline CDR1 and CDR2: SGHTA and FQGNSA. The CDR3 spans 16 residues.

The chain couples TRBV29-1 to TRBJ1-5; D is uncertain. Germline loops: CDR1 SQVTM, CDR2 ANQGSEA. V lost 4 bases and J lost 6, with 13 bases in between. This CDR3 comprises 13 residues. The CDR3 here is CSVVGQQGQPQHF. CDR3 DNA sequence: TGCAGCGTTGTTGGCCAGCAAGGTCAGCCCCAGCATTTT.

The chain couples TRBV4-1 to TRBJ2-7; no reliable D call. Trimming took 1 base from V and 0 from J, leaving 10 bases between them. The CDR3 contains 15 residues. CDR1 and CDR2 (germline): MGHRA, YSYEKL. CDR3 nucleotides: TGCGCCAGCAGCCAAGGGAGCCTAAGCTCCTACGAGCAGTACTTC. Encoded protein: CASSQGSLSSYEQYF.

CDR3 amino acids: CASSGVFEQYF. For the CDR3, the DNA is TGTGCCAGCTCTGGGGTTTTCGAGCAGTACTTC. The chain carries TRBV21-1 and TRBJ2-7. TRBV21-1 has pseudogene status. The CDR3 runs to 11 residues.

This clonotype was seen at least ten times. The CDR3 spells CASSGSTGNPHGYTF. The CDR3 nucleotides are TGTGCCAGCAGTGGCTCAACGGGGAACCCTCATGGCTACACCTTC. This rearrangement joins TRBV6-2 or TRBV6-3 to TRBJ1-2; D call uncertain. The CDR3 spans 15 residues. V lost 5 bases and J 6 bases, leaving 19 bases between the germline ends. Germline values: CDR1 MNHEY, CDR2 SVGEGT.

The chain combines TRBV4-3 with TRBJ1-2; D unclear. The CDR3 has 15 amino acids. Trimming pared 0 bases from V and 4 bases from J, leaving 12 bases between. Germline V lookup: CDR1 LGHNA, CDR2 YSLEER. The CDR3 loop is CASSQDHGRTYGYTF. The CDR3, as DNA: TGCGCCAGCAGCCAAGATCACGGGAGAACCTATGGCTACACCTTC.

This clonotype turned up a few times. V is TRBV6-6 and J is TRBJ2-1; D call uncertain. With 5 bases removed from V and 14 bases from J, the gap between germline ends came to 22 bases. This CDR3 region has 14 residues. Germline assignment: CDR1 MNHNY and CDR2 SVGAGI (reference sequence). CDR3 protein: CASSVARHSPGEFF. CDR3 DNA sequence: TGTGCCAGCAGTGTCGCCCGCCATAGTCCTGGGGAGTTCTTC.

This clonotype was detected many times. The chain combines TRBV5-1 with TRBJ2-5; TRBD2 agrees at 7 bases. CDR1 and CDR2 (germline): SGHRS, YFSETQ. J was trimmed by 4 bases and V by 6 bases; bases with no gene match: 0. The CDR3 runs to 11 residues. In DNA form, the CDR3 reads TGCGCCAGCAAGCGGGGAGAGACCCAGTACTTC. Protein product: CASKRGETQYF.

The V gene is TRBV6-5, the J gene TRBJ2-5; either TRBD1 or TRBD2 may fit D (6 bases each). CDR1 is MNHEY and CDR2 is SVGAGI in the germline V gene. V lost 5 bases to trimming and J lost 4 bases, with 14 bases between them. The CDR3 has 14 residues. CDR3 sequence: CASSASGGLETQYF. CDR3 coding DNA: TGTGCCAGCAGTGCCTCCGGGGGCTTAGAGACCCAGTACTTC.

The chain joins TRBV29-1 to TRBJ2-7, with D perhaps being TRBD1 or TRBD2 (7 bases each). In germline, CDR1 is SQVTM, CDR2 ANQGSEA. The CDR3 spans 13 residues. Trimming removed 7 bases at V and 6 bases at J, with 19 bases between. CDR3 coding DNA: TGCAGCGCCGCAGGGGGGGTTTGGAGCGAGCAGTACTTC. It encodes CSAAGGVWSEQYF.

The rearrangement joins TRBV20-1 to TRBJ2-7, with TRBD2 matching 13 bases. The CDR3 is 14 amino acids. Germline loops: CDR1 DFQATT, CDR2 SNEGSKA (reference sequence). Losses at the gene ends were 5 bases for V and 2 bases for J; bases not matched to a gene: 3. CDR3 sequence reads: CSAVLAGGPYEQYF. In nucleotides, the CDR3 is TGCAGTGCTGTACTAGCGGGGGGGCCCTACGAGCAGTACTTC.